The 5 T cell receptor beta chains below all came from one sample that was sequenced in a study of blood T cell repertoires in COVID-19. Only in-frame clones appear in the TCRdb table, and some are missing; sequencing was by immunoSEQ multiplex PCR. The table records some 320,000 clones, more than 75% of them present only once. Sequencing was carried out using PBMCs or T cells enriched from blood (not recorded which). The receptors were gathered from a man in his fifties or sixties who had recovered from COVID-19.

The V call is TRBV15, the J call TRBJ2-7; D may be TRBD2 (6 bases). V was trimmed by 1 base and J by 0 bases, leaving 7 bases between them. The germline CDR1 and CDR2 sequences are LNHNV and YYDKDF (reference sequence). The CDR3 is made up of 14 amino acids. CDR3 amino acids: CATSRGGASYEQYF. The CDR3 DNA reads as TGTGCCACCAGCAGAGGCGGGGCCTCCTACGAGCAGTACTTC.

The V and J genes are TRBV27 and TRBJ1-1, with TRBD1 matching 7 bases. The length of the CDR3 is 14 residues. Trimming cost V 5 bases and J 1 base; bases outside gene matches: 4. Germline lookup yields CDR1 MNHEY and CDR2 SMNVEV (reference sequence). DNA of the CDR3: TGTGCCAGCAGTATACAGGGGCCGAACACTGAAGCTTTCTTT. Amino acids: CASSIQGPNTEAFF.

The chain joins TRBV19 to TRBJ2-1, with 11 bases lining up with TRBD2. The germline CDR1 and CDR2 sequences are LNHDA and SQIVND (reference sequence). Trimming removed 5 bases from V and 7 bases from J; junction bases left unmatched: 7. The CDR3 is 15 amino acids. The CDR3 region is CASSQLAGAPNEQFF. The CDR3 DNA reads TGTGCCAGTAGTCAACTAGCGGGGGCCCCTAATGAGCAGTTCTTC.

The rearrangement joins TRBV6-5 to TRBJ1-1; D is possibly TRBD1 (5 bases). Germline-derived CDR1 and CDR2 are MNHEY and SVGAGI. Trimming took 2 bases from V and 7 from J, leaving 8 bases between them. The CDR3 runs 12 residues. The DNA for the CDR3 is TGTGCCAGCAGTTACGGGGGGATTGAAGCTTTCTTT. This encodes CASSYGGIEAFF.

The V gene is TRBV3-1 (or the pseudogene TRBV3-2), the J gene TRBJ1-2; no reliable D call. V lost 4 bases and J 5 bases, leaving 17 bases between the germline ends. The CDR3 is 15 residues long. From germline, CDR1 is LGHDT and CDR2 YNNKEL (reference sequence). The CDR3 sequence: CASSPSPSRGYGYTF. The DNA of the CDR3 is TGTGCCAGCAGCCCCTCCCCATCCCGAGGATATGGCTACACCTTC.